These T cell receptor beta chains were read from a single sample in a study of CD8 T cells in Susac syndrome. MiXCR, run by TCRdb on the immunoSEQ multiplex PCR reads, gives a single entry per CDR3 protein. The table includes about 60,000 distinct CDR3 sequences, more than 80% detected once. Specimen: CD8+ T cells from PBMCs. Every receptor here comes from a human donor in good health. Each CDR3 is given with its conserved first and last residue. The D gene is left open where the match is weak. Expanded clones get a size class; other rows say once, few or many, or leave the size out.

cdr3_nt cdr3_aa d_call clone_size j_call v_call cdr3_length
TGTGCCAGCCCCCGGGACAGGGTCGCAGGGGCCAACGTCCTGACTTTC CASPRDRVAGANVLTF TRBD1 NA TRBJ2-6 TRBV12-3/TRBV12-4 16
TGCGCCAGCAGCCCGCTCTCCCGGGACAGGGGGCGGGAAGAGCAGTACTTC CASSPLSRDRGREEQYF TRBD1 once TRBJ2-7 TRBV5-1 17
TGTGCCAGTGTCGGCAGGGGGTATGGTGAGCAGTTCTTC CASVGRGYGEQFF TRBD1 NA TRBJ2-1 TRBV3-1 13
TGTGCCAGCAGTTTGAAGGAATACAGCACAGATACGCAGTATTTT CASSLKEYSTDTQYF NA NA TRBJ2-3 TRBV27 15
TGTGCCAGCAGCTTAGGGACAGCAAGATCTACCGGGGAGCTGTTTTTT CASSLGTARSTGELFF TRBD1 NA TRBJ2-2 TRBV5-4 16
TGTGCCAGCACCACTCGGGACAGGGCCTACGAGCAGTACTTC CASTTRDRAYEQYF TRBD1 NA TRBJ2-7 TRBV5-6 14
TGCGCCAGCAGCGCCGCAGGGGAAAAAGAAGCTTTCTTT CASSAAGEKEAFF NA NA TRBJ1-1 TRBV5-1 13
TGTGCCAGAAGCCGACTGCCGGGACACCGGCCACAGTTTAACTATGGCTACACCTTC CARSRLPGHRPQFNYGYTF NA NA TRBJ1-2 TRBV5-3 19
TGTGCCAGCAGCGGACAGGGAGTCCGTTTCTATGGCTACACCTTC CASSGQGVRFYGYTF TRBD1 NA TRBJ1-2 TRBV9 15
TGTGCCAGCAGCGTCGGGACTAGCTACGATGAGCAGTTCTTC CASSVGTSYDEQFF TRBD2 NA TRBJ2-1 TRBV9 14
TGTGCCAGCGGCAAAATGCCAGGGGGCGCGAACGAGCAGTACTTC CASGKMPGGANEQYF TRBD1 NA TRBJ2-7 TRBV6-1 15
TGTGCCAGCAGCTTAGGACAGTTGAACACTGAAGCTTTCTTT CASSLGQLNTEAFF NA once TRBJ1-1 TRBV6-5 14
TGTGCCAGCTCTCCCATACTGAACACTGAAGCTTCCTTT CASSPILNTEASF NA NA TRBJ1-1 TRBV18 13
TGTGCCAGCATCTCGGACAGTCGAGGTATCAATGAAAAACTGTTTTTT CASISDSRGINEKLFF NA NA TRBJ1-4 TRBV12-3/TRBV12-4 16
TGTGCCAGCAGCTTAGCGCGTAATGGCAATCAGCCCCAGCATTTT CASSLARNGNQPQHF NA NA TRBJ1-5 TRBV7-8 15
TGTGCCAGCTCACCGGGGATTTTCTCCAGCTCCTACGAGCAGTACTTC CASSPGIFSSSYEQYF NA NA TRBJ2-7 TRBV18 16
TGTGCCAGCAGTTTCCAGGACGGGGGGGCCTACATTCAGTACTTC CASSFQDGGAYIQYF TRBD2 few TRBJ2-4 TRBV6-5 15
TGTGCCAGCAGACCCCGGACAGGGCTTAATGAAAAACTGTTTTTT CASRPRTGLNEKLFF TRBD1 NA TRBJ1-4 TRBV6-6 15
TGTGCCAGCAGTCTCCGGGGGAGCGGGGACGTCACAGATACGCAGTATTTT CASSLRGSGDVTDTQYF TRBD2 NA TRBJ2-3 TRBV6-1 17
TGTGCCAGCAGTGAAGCGAGAAGAGGGGGGGAAGAGACCCAGTACTTC CASSEARRGGEETQYF NA NA TRBJ2-5 TRBV6-1 16
TGTGCCAGCAGTTTGGGCCTCAACACCGGGGAGCTGTTTTTT CASSLGLNTGELFF NA NA TRBJ2-2 TRBV6-4 14
TGTGCCAGCAGTGAACCCGGGGATGATGGGACTGAAGCTTTCTTT CASSEPGDDGTEAFF NA NA TRBJ1-1 TRBV25-1 15
TGTGCCAGCAGCGGGGGACCCCCGGACAGTATGAATGGAGAGACCCAGTACTTC CASSGGPPDSMNGETQYF NA NA TRBJ2-5 TRBV9 18
TGTGCCAGCAGCTTAAATGCTGGTGGGGAACTAGCGGGGGGTGGCGAGCAGTTCTTC CASSLNAGGELAGGGEQFF TRBD2 NA TRBJ2-1 TRBV7-3 19
TGCGCCAGCAGCCAAGTAGTAGGCAGGGAAAGCACAGATACGCAGTATTTT CASSQVVGRESTDTQYF NA NA TRBJ2-3 TRBV4-3 17
TGTGCCAGCAGCGTCACTAGCGGGAGCTCCTACGAGCAGTACTTC CASSVTSGSSYEQYF TRBD2 few TRBJ2-7 TRBV11-2 15
TGCAGTGCCTGGGACGGGAGGAGGGGTTCACCCCTCCACTTT CSAWDGRRGSPLHF NA NA TRBJ1-6 TRBV20-1 14
TGCGCCAGCAGCCCGGATTCAGGGACTGAGCAGTTCTTC CASSPDSGTEQFF NA NA TRBJ2-1 TRBV5-1 13
TGTGCCACCAGCAGAGATTCGGGCGGGAAAGCTTTCTTT CATSRDSGGKAFF NA NA TRBJ1-1 TRBV15 13
TGTGCCAGCGCACCGTTCTTTCGGGAGTTGGGGAATGAGCAGTTCTTC CASAPFFRELGNEQFF NA NA TRBJ2-1 TRBV12-3/TRBV12-4 16
TGTGCCAGCAGCCAGGGGGCAGGCAATGAGCAGTTCTTC CASSQGAGNEQFF TRBD1 NA TRBJ2-1 TRBV7-2 13
TGTGCCAGCAGTCGCGACAGGGTCAATGGCTACACCTTC CASSRDRVNGYTF TRBD1 NA TRBJ1-2 TRBV27 13
TGTGCCAGCAGCCAAGACAGGGACAATGAGCAGTTCTTC CASSQDRDNEQFF TRBD1 few TRBJ2-1 TRBV11-2 13
TGTGCCAGTGGACAGTTTTACTCACCCCTCCACTTT CASGQFYSPLHF NA NA TRBJ1-6 TRBV27 12
TGTGCCAGCAAAGGACTCTGGAACACTGAAGCTTTCTTT CASKGLWNTEAFF NA NA TRBJ1-1 TRBV6-1 13
TGTGCCAGCAGTGACCGCGGGGAGCTGTTTTTT CASSDRGELFF NA once TRBJ2-2 TRBV6-5 11
TGCGCCAGCAGCCTCACCAACACAAATGGCTACACCTTC CASSLTNTNGYTF NA NA TRBJ1-2 TRBV5-1 13
TGTGCCAGCTCACCAGGCGCCGACAGGGGGAAAAACATTCAGTACTTC CASSPGADRGKNIQYF TRBD1 NA TRBJ2-4 TRBV18 16
TGCGCCAGCAGCCAAGATAGGGCAGAGAACTATGGCTACACCTTC CASSQDRAENYGYTF NA NA TRBJ1-2 TRBV4-1 15
TGTGCCATCAGCCCTAACACCGGGGAGCTGTTTTTT CAISPNTGELFF NA NA TRBJ2-2 TRBV10-3 12
TGTGCCTGGAGCCGGGGGAGTACGAGCTCCTACGAGCAGTACTTC CAWSRGSTSSYEQYF NA NA TRBJ2-7 TRBV30 15
TGCGCCAGCAGCTTGAAGGGGCAAGGGGGCTACGAGCAGTACTTC CASSLKGQGGYEQYF NA NA TRBJ2-7 TRBV5-1 15
TGTGCCAGTAGTACCGACAATGAGCAGTTCTTC CASSTDNEQFF NA NA TRBJ2-1 TRBV19 11
TGTGCCAGCAGCTTATACCCGTCGCAGGCCCTATACGAGCAGTACTTC CASSLYPSQALYEQYF NA NA TRBJ2-7 TRBV7-2 16
TGCGCCAGCAGTCAATCGTGGGATTCCTACAATGAGCAGTTCTTC CASSQSWDSYNEQFF NA NA TRBJ2-1 TRBV23-1 15
TGCGCCAGCAGCTTAACCGTGGCAGATACGCAGTATTTT CASSLTVADTQYF NA NA TRBJ2-3 TRBV5-1 13
TGTGCCAGCAGCATGACTAGCGGGGGGGCCGGGCAGTTCTTC CASSMTSGGAGQFF TRBD2 NA TRBJ2-1 TRBV7-9 14
TGTGCCAGCAGTACGAGACTAGTGGCACCCGGGGAGCTGTTTTTT CASSTRLVAPGELFF NA NA TRBJ2-2 TRBV12-3/TRBV12-4 15
TGTGCCAGCACCCTATCCGGTGTGCCCCTCCACTTT CASTLSGVPLHF NA once TRBJ1-6 TRBV7-9 12
TGTGCCAGCAGCTTGGGGACAGGGACGTACGAGCAGTACTTC CASSLGTGTYEQYF TRBD1 once TRBJ2-7 TRBV13 14